One T cell receptor (beta chain) is described in this entry. The data were obtained in a study of blood T cell repertoires in COVID-19. Across the study: Collection of acute and convalescent COVID-19 samples took place in the United States, Italy and Spain.

In germline, CDR1 is SGHTA, CDR2 FQGNSA. The CDR3 runs to 15 residues. V was shortened by 6 bases and J by 4 bases, with 18 bases between the two germline ends. Authors' methods: Reference gene primers were amplified, and this amplification served to estimate nucleated cell counts. Sequencing was performed with immunoSEQ multiplex PCR; in TCRdb, only in-frame clones are kept and a portion is missing. The V and J calls and clone size were taken over from that table, and D and trimming were inferred from the DNA. This sample has hundreds of thousands of clones; more than 70% occur once, and the top ten carry approximately 2%.

What was sequenced was PBMCs or T cells enriched from blood (not recorded which). The rearrangement uses TRBV7-2 and TRBJ1-1; D possibly corresponds to TRBD1 (6 bases). The receptor was isolated from a woman in her 50s who had recovered from COVID-19. CDR3 amino acids: CASRATGGRVTEAFF. CDR3 bases: TGTGCCAGCAGAGCAACCGGGGGGCGAGTCACTGAAGCTTTCTTT.